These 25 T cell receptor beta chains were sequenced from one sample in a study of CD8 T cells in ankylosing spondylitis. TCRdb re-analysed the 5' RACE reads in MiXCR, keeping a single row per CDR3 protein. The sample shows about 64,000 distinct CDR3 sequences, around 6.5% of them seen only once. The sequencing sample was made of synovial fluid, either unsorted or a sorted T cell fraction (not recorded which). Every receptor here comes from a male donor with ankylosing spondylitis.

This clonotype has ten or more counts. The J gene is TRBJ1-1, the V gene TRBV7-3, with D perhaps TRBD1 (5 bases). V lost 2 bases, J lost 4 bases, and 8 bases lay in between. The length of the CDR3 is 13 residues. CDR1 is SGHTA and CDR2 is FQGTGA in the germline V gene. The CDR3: CASSLGGPTEAFF. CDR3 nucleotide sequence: TGTGCCAGCAGCTTAGGGGGACCCACTGAAGCTTTCTTT.

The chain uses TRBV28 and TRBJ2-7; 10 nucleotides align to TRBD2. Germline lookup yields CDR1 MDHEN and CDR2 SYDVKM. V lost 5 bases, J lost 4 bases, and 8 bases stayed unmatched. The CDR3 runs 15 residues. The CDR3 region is CASSPWTSGAYEQYF. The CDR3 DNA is TGTGCCAGCAGTCCGTGGACTAGCGGAGCGTACGAGCAGTACTTC.

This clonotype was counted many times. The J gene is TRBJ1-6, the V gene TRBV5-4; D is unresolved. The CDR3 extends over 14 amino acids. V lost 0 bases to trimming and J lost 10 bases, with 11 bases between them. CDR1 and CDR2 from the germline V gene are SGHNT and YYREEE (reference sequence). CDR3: CASSLDTFGSPLHF. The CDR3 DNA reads TGTGCCAGCAGCTTGGACACCTTCGGGTCACCCCTCCACTTT.

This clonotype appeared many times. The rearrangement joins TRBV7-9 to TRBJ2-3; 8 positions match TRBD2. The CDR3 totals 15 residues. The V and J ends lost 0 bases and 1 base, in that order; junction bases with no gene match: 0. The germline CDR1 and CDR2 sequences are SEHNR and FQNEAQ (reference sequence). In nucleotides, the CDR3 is TGTGCCAGCAGCTTAGCCGGGAGGGGCACAGATACGCAGTATTTT. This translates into CASSLAGRGTDTQYF. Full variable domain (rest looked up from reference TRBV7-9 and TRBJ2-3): DTGVSQNPRHKITKRGQNVTFRCDPISEHNRLYWYRQTLGQGPEFLTYFQNEAQLEKSRLLSDRFSAERPKGSFSTLEIQRTEQGDSAMYLCASSLAGRGTDTQYFGPGTRLTVL.

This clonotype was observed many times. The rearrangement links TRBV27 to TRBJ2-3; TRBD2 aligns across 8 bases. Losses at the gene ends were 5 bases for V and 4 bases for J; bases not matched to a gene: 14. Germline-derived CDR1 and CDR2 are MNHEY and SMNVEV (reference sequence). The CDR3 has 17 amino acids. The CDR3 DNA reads TGTGCCAGCAGTACAACTAGAAGCGGGAGAGCGTCAGATACGCAGTATTTT. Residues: CASSTTRSGRASDTQYF.

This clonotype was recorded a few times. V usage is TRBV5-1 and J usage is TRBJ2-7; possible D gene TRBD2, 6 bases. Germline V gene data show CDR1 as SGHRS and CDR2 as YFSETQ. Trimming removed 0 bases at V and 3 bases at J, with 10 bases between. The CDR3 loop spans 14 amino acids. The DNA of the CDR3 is TGCGCCAGCAGCTTGGAGGGAGGAATCTACGAGCAGTACTTC. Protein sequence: CASSLEGGIYEQYF.

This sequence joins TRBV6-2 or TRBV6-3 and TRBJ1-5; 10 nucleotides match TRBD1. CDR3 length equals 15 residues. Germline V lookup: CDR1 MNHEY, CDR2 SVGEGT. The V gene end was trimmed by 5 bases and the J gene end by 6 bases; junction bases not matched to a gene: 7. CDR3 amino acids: CASSSPDRGFQPQHF. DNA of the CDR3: TGTGCCAGCAGTAGCCCGGACAGGGGGTTTCAGCCCCAGCATTTT.

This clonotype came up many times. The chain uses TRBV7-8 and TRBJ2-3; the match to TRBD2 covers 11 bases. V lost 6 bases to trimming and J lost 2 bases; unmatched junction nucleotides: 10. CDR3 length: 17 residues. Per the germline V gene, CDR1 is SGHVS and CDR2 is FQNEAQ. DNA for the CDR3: TGTGCCAGCAGAGAACTAGCGGGAGCCTTCATCACAGATACGCAGTATTTT. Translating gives CASRELAGAFITDTQYF.

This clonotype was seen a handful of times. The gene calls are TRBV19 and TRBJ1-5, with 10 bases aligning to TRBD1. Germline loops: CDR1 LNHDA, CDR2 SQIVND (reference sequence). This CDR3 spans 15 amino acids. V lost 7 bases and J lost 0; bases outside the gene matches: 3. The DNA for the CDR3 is TGTGCCAGTAAGGGACAGGGGAATAGCAATCAGCCCCAGCATTTT. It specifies CASKGQGNSNQPQHF.

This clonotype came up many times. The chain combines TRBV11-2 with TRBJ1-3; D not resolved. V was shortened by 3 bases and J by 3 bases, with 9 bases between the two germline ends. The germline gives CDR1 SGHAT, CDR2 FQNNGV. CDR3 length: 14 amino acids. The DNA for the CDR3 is TGTGCCAGCAGCTTCTCAGATGGTGGAAACACCATATATTTT. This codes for CASSFSDGGNTIYF.

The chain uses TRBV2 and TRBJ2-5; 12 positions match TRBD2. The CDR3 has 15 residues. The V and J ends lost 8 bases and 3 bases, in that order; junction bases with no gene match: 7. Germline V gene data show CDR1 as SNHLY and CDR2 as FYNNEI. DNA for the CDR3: TGTGCCAGCGGGGGACTAGCGGGTGGAGAAGAGACCCAGTACTTC. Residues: CASGGLAGGEETQYF.

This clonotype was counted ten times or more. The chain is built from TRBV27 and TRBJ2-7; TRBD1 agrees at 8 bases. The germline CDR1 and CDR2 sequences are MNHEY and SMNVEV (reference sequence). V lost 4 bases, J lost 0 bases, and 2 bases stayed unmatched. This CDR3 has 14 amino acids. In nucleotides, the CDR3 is TGTGCCAGCAGTTGGGACAGGAGCTCCTACGAGCAGTACTTC. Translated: CASSWDRSSYEQYF.

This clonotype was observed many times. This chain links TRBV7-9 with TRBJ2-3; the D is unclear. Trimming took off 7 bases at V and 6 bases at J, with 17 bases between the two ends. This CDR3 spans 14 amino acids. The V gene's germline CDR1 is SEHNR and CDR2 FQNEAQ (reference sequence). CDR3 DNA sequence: TGTGCCAGCAACCTAGAGAGTGCCTGGGATACGCAGTATTTT. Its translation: CASNLESAWDTQYF.

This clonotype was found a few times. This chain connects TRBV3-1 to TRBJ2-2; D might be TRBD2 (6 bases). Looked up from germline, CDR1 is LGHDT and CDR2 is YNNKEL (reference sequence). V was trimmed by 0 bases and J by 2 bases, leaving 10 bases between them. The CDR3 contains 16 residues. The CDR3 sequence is CASSQEYGSNTGELFF. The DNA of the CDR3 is TGTGCCAGCAGCCAAGAGTACGGGAGCAACACCGGGGAGCTGTTTTTT. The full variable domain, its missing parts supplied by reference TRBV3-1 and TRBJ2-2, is DTAVSQTPKYLVTQMGNDKSIKCEQNLGHDTMYWYKQDSKKFLKIMFSYNNKELIINETVPNRFSPKSPDKAHLNLHINSLELGDSAVYFCASSQEYGSNTGELFFGEGSRLTVL.

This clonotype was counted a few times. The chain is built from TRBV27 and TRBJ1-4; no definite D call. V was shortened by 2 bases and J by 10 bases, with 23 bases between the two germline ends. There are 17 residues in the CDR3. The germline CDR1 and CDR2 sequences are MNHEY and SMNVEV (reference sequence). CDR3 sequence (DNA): TGTGCCAGCAGTTTAACGGTGATGGCGGGTGAAGTCGGAAAACTGTTTTTT. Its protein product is CASSLTVMAGEVGKLFF.

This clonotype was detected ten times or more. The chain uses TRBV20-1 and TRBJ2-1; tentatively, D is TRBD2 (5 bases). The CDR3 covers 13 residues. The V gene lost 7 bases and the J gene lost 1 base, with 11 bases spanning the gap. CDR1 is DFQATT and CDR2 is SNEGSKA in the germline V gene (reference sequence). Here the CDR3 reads CSGLAISYNEQFF. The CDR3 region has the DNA TGCAGTGGGCTAGCTATTTCCTACAATGAGCAGTTCTTC.

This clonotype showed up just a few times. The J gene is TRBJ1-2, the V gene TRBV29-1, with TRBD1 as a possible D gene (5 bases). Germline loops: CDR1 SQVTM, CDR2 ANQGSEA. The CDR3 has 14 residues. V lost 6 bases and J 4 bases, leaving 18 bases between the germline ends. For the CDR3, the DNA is TGCAGCGTAGCCCTATTGCGAGACAGCTATGGCTACACCTTC. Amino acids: CSVALLRDSYGYTF.

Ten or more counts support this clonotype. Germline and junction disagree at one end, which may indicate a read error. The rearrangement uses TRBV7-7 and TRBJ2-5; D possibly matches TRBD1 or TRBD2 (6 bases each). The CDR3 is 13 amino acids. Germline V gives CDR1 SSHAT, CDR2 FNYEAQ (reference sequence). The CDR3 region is CASSLGGVETQYF. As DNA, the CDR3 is TGTGCTAGCAGCTTGGGGGGCGTGGAGACCCAGTACTTC.

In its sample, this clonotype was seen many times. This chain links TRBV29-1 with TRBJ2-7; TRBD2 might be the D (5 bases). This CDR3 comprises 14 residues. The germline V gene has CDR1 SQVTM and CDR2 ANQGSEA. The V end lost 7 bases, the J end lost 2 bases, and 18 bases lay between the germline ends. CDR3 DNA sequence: TGCAGCGCATCCTCCGGACTGGCAACCTACGAGCAGTACTTC. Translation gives CSASSGLATYEQYF.

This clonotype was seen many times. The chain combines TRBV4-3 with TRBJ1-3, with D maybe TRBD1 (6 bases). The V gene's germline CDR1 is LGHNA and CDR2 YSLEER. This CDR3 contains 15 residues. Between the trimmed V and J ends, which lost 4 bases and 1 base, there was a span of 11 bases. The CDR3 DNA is TGCGCCAGCAGCCGTTCACAGGGATCTGGAAACACCATATATTTT. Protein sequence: CASSRSQGSGNTIYF.

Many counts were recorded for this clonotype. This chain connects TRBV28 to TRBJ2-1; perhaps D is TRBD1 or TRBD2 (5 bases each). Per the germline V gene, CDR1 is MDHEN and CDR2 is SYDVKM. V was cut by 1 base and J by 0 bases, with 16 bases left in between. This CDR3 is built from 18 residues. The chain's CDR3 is CASSLSPGTTFSYNEQFF. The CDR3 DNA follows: TGTGCCAGCAGTTTATCTCCAGGGACCACCTTCTCCTACAATGAGCAGTTCTTC.

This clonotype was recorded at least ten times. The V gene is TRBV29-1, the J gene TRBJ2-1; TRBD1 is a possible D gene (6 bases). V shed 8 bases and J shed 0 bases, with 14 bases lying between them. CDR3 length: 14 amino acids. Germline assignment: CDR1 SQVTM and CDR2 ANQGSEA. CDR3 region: CSTRQDSSYNEQFF. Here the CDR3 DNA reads TGCAGCACACGACAGGACAGCTCCTACAATGAGCAGTTCTTC.

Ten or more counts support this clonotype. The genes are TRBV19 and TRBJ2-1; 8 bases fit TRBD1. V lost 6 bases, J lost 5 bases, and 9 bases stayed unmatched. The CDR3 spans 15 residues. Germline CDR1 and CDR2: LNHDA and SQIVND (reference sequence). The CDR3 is CASRGPRGLNNEQFF. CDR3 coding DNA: TGTGCCAGTAGGGGCCCCAGGGGGCTCAACAATGAGCAGTTCTTC.

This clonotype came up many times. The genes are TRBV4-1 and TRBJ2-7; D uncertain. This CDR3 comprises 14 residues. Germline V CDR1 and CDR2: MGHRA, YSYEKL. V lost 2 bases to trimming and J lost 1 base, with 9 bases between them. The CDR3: CASSQTWASYEQYF. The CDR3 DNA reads TGCGCCAGCAGCCAAACGTGGGCGTCCTACGAGCAGTACTTC.

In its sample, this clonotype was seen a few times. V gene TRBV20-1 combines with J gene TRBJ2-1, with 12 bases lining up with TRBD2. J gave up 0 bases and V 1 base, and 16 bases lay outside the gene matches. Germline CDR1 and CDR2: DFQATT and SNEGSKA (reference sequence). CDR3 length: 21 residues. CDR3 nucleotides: TGCAGTGCTAGAGTATTCTCCGGTGAGACTAGCGGGGGTAGCTCCTACAATGAGCAGTTCTTC. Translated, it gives CSARVFSGETSGGSSYNEQFF.